This is a list of T cell receptor beta chains from one sample in a study of OX40 agonist ivuxolimab in advanced cancers. Libraries were prepared by immunoSEQ multiplex PCR; TCRdb keeps only in-frame clonotypes and omits some of them. The repertoire holds 20,000 or so clones, with around 83% as singletons. This material consisted of CD4+ or CD8+ T cells sorted from blood, taken in a trial of the OX40 agonist ivuxolimab. These receptors came from an adult with an advanced solid tumor such as melanoma, head and neck, liver or kidney cancer. CDR3s include the opening cysteine and the closing phenylalanine or tryptophan. The D gene is left open where the match is weak. Clone size is not always given. Where it is, it says once, few, many or a class for expanded clones.

d_call,clone_size,j_call,v_call,cdr3_aa,cdr3_nt
TRBD1,NA,TRBJ1-2,TRBV14,CASSQVGGVYGYTF,TGTGCCAGCAGCCAAGTAGGGGGCGTCTATGGCTACACCTTC
NA,NA,TRBJ2-1,TRBV29-1,CSVEGAGKQFF,TGCAGCGTTGAAGGTGCGGGAAAGCAGTTCTTC
NA,once,TRBJ2-2,TRBV11-2,CASSSPQDRSENTGELFF,TGTGCCAGCAGCTCCCCTCAGGATCGTAGCGAGAACACCGGGGAGCTGTTTTTT
TRBD2,NA,TRBJ2-7,TRBV5-6,CASSPPASGGLEQYF,TGTGCCAGCAGCCCTCCAGCTAGCGGGGGGTTGGAGCAGTACTTC
NA,few,TRBJ1-1,TRBV7-9,CASGSTEAFF,TGTGCCAGCGGGAGCACTGAAGCTTTCTTT
NA,once,TRBJ1-5,TRBV18,CASSPAAVNQPQHF,TGTGCCAGCTCACCTGCGGCAGTCAATCAGCCCCAGCATTTT
NA,once,TRBJ2-1,TRBV27,CASSLSISGDEQFF,TGTGCCAGCAGTTTAAGTATTAGCGGCGATGAGCAGTTCTTC
NA,NA,TRBJ1-1,TRBV4-1,CASSQDSSVGTEAFF,TGCGCCAGCAGCCAAGATTCTTCGGTGGGCACTGAAGCTTTCTTT
TRBD2,NA,TRBJ2-3,TRBV9,CASGSQASGRGGDTQYF,TGTGCCAGCGGCTCCCAGGCTAGCGGGAGGGGGGGAGATACGCAGTATTTT
NA,few,TRBJ2-1,TRBV2,CAARTGLYNEQFF,TGTGCCGCCCGGACCGGGCTGTACAATGAGCAGTTCTTC
TRBD2,NA,TRBJ2-1,TRBV7-8,CASQRVPGGSYNEQFF,TGTGCCAGCCAAAGGGTCCCGGGGGGGTCCTACAATGAGCAGTTCTTC
NA,NA,TRBJ2-7,TRBV11-2,CASSLQTSYEQYF,TGTGCCAGCAGCCTCCAAACGTCGTACGAGCAGTACTTC
NA,NA,TRBJ1-1,TRBV6-4,CASSDNPSGGTEAFF,TGTGCCAGCAGTGACAACCCTTCGGGGGGCACTGAAGCTTTCTTT
TRBD2,NA,TRBJ2-7,TRBV7-6,CASSLAVTSGKYEQYF,TGTGCCAGCAGCTTAGCGGTTACTAGCGGGAAATACGAGCAGTACTTC
TRBD1,few,TRBJ1-1,TRBV27,CASTTRGTNTEAFF,TGTGCCAGCACTACCAGGGGGACGAACACTGAAGCTTTCTTT
TRBD1,NA,TRBJ1-1,TRBV7-9,CASNRGGTEAFF,TGTGCCAGCAACAGGGGGGGCACTGAAGCTTTCTTT
TRBD1,NA,TRBJ1-4,TRBV27,CASRPRGPGQGALGEKLFF,TGTGCCAGCAGACCCAGGGGGCCGGGACAGGGGGCGCTTGGTGAAAAACTGTTTTTT
NA,once,TRBJ2-3,TRBV29-1,CSVVPRAASTDTQYF,TGCAGCGTTGTCCCACGGGCAGCTAGCACAGATACGCAGTATTTT
NA,once,TRBJ2-2,TRBV2,CASSEGVQNTGELFF,TGTGCCAGCAGTGAAGGTGTTCAGAACACCGGGGAGCTGTTTTTT